This is a list of T cell receptor beta chains from one sample in a study of PD-1 blockade in mismatch repair-deficient tumors. Sequencing was performed with immunoSEQ multiplex PCR; in TCRdb, only in-frame clones are kept and a portion is missing. The repertoire holds some 120,000 clones, with almost 90% as singletons. Specimen: peripheral blood, collected just over 70 weeks after starting pembrolizumab. The source is an adult with mismatch repair-deficient cancer. CDR3s include the opening cysteine and the closing phenylalanine or tryptophan. Fields, in order: clone size, D gene, V gene, J gene, CDR3 protein, CDR3 DNA. D genes are given only for firm matches. The listing skips clone size in some rows; elsewhere it reads once, few, many or a size class.

clone size: once; D gene: .; V gene: TRBV21-1; J gene: TRBJ2-1; CDR3 protein: CASSWTSGRTEQFF; CDR3 DNA: TGTGCCAGCAGCTGGACTAGCGGGAGGACTGAGCAGTTCTTC
clone size: .; D gene: .; V gene: TRBV12-1; J gene: TRBJ2-2; CDR3 protein: CASRHREMDTGELFF; CDR3 DNA: TGTGCCAGCAGACACAGGGAGATGGACACCGGGGAGCTGTTTTTT
clone size: .; D gene: TRBD1; V gene: TRBV4-1; J gene: TRBJ1-5; CDR3 protein: CASSRGDRSSNQPQHF; CDR3 DNA: TGCGCCAGCAGCCGCGGGGACAGGTCAAGCAATCAGCCCCAGCATTTT
clone size: .; D gene: .; V gene: TRBV30; J gene: TRBJ2-3; CDR3 protein: CAWSVIRDTQYF; CDR3 DNA: TGTGCCTGGAGTGTTATTAGGGATACGCAGTATTTT
clone size: .; D gene: .; V gene: TRBV28; J gene: TRBJ1-3; CDR3 protein: CASSLWGANGNTIYF; CDR3 DNA: TGTGCCAGCAGTTTGTGGGGGGCGAACGGAAACACCATATATTTT
clone size: .; D gene: .; V gene: TRBV27; J gene: TRBJ2-5; CDR3 protein: CASSLSPAGALETQYF; CDR3 DNA: TGTGCCAGCAGTTTGTCCCCGGCAGGGGCACTAGAGACCCAGTACTTC
clone size: .; D gene: .; V gene: TRBV28; J gene: TRBJ2-5; CDR3 protein: CASSLRSQDGTQYF; CDR3 DNA: TGTGCCAGCAGTTTAAGGTCTCAGGACGGAACCCAGTACTTC
clone size: few; D gene: .; V gene: TRBV5-4; J gene: TRBJ1-2; CDR3 protein: CASSPDRYYGYTF; CDR3 DNA: TGTGCCAGCAGCCCCGACCGGTACTATGGCTACACCTTC
clone size: .; D gene: TRBD2; V gene: TRBV4-1; J gene: TRBJ2-1; CDR3 protein: CASSPLAGGTGEQFF; CDR3 DNA: TGCGCCAGCAGCCCGTTAGCGGGAGGAACAGGTGAGCAGTTCTTC
clone size: .; D gene: TRBD1; V gene: TRBV11-1; J gene: TRBJ2-3; CDR3 protein: CASSRTGRTDTQYF; CDR3 DNA: TGTGCCAGCAGCCGGACAGGGCGCACAGATACGCAGTATTTT
clone size: .; D gene: TRBD1; V gene: TRBV11-2; J gene: TRBJ1-4; CDR3 protein: CASSLGQGVEKLFF; CDR3 DNA: TGTGCCAGCAGCTTAGGACAGGGGGTTGAAAAACTGTTTTTT
clone size: .; D gene: .; V gene: TRBV5-1; J gene: TRBJ2-3; CDR3 protein: CASSLTGQSTDTQYF; CDR3 DNA: TGCGCCAGCAGCTTGACCGGACAGAGCACAGATACGCAGTATTTT
clone size: .; D gene: TRBD2; V gene: TRBV28; J gene: TRBJ2-7; CDR3 protein: CASKTSAYYEQYF; CDR3 DNA: TGTGCCAGCAAGACTAGCGCATACTACGAGCAGTACTTC
clone size: .; D gene: .; V gene: TRBV29-1; J gene: TRBJ2-5; CDR3 protein: CSVEGPETQYF; CDR3 DNA: TGCAGCGTTGAAGGGCCAGAGACCCAGTACTTC
clone size: .; D gene: .; V gene: TRBV2; J gene: TRBJ2-1; CDR3 protein: CASSWESYNEQFF; CDR3 DNA: TGTGCCAGCAGCTGGGAATCCTACAATGAGCAGTTCTTC
clone size: .; D gene: .; V gene: TRBV5-1; J gene: TRBJ2-2; CDR3 protein: CASSLEGPGELFF; CDR3 DNA: TGCGCCAGCAGCTTGGAGGGTCCCGGGGAGCTGTTTTTT
clone size: .; D gene: .; V gene: TRBV27; J gene: TRBJ2-7; CDR3 protein: CASSFYRGGEQYF; CDR3 DNA: TGTGCCAGCAGTTTTTATCGTGGCGGCGAGCAGTACTTC
clone size: few; D gene: .; V gene: TRBV9; J gene: TRBJ2-7; CDR3 protein: CASSVDPVGEREQYF; CDR3 DNA: TGTGCCAGCAGCGTAGATCCCGTTGGGGAGCGGGAGCAGTACTTC
clone size: .; D gene: TRBD1; V gene: TRBV6-5; J gene: TRBJ1-2; CDR3 protein: CASSDRGGGYTF; CDR3 DNA: TGTGCCAGCAGTGACAGGGGCGGCGGCTACACCTTC
clone size: .; D gene: .; V gene: TRBV13; J gene: TRBJ1-4; CDR3 protein: CASSFQPGLSNEKLFF; CDR3 DNA: TGTGCCAGCAGCTTCCAACCGGGACTGTCGAATGAAAAACTGTTTTTT